This T cell receptor (beta chain) was sequenced in a study of blood T cell repertoires in COVID-19. From germline, CDR1 is SGDLS and CDR2 YYNGEE. This CDR3 comprises 14 residues. Trimming stripped 4 bases from V and 6 bases from J, with 14 bases between. In this sample, this clone turned up many times. Profiling relied on immunoSEQ multiplex PCR, and the TCRdb table lists in-frame clones only, not all of them. The sample yields 150,000 to 200,000 clones, about 84% seen once. This clonotype was obtained from a woman between 40 and 55 years old with acute COVID-19. The chain links TRBV9 to TRBJ2-1; possible D gene TRBD2, 5 bases. The sample taken for sequencing was PBMCs or T cells enriched from blood (not recorded which). CDR3 DNA sequence: TGTGCCAGCAGCCTGAGCCCGGGGTCCAATGAGCAGTTCTTC. Encoded protein: CASSLSPGSNEQFF.